This T cell receptor beta chain was captured in a study of T cell changes during pregnancy in multiple sclerosis. The germline V gene encodes CDR1 MNHEY and CDR2 SVGAGI. The CDR3 has 13 amino acids. J was trimmed by 7 bases and V by 6 bases; bases with no gene match: 6. Here immunoSEQ multiplex PCR was the method, and the copy in TCRdb shows in-frame clones only, minus some. The table records approximately 69,000 clones, 75% to 95% of them present only once. The chain recombines TRBV6-5 with TRBJ2-1; 7 bases map to TRBD1. This receptor was obtained from a female donor in good health, enrolled as a control in a pregnancy study. Source: CD4+ T cells from peripheral blood mononuclear cells, taken in the third trimester of pregnancy. CDR3 DNA: TGTGCCAGCAGCCGTACCAGGGGGAATGAGCAGTTCTTC. Protein product: CASSRTRGNEQFF.